The 10 T cell receptor beta chains in this list originate from one sample, sequenced in a study of beta chain features in type 1 diabetes (dated by TCRdb to the late 2010s). The library was generated by the immunoSEQ multiplex PCR assay. The entire amount of isolated RNA was reverse transcribed using the High Capacity cDNA Reverse Transcription Kit, so the sequenced TCRB transcripts were expressed ones. TCRdb's version of the immuneACCESS table is confined to in-frame rearrangements and falls short of the full clone set. An unresolved V gene accounts for under half of the shortfall where checked; the remainder is of unknown origin. The sample table shows 430,000 or so clones, and approximately 10% are seen once. Jointly, the top ten make up about 0.045% of the sample. Input material: naive CD4+ T cells from blood. The meaning of the sample's cell subset or site label: true naive CD4+ T cells. All receptors derive from a woman between 18 and 29 years old in good health.

The rearrangement uses TRBV7-2 and TRBJ2-3, with 7 bases matching TRBD2. The V and J ends lost 3 bases and 6 bases, in that order; junction bases with no gene match: 6. From germline, CDR1 is SGHTA and CDR2 FQGNSA. This CDR3 region has 14 residues. CDR3 sequence reads: CASSLGLSEDTQYF. In DNA, the CDR3 is TGTGCCAGCAGCTTGGGACTATCGGAGGATACGCAGTATTTT.

The V and J genes are TRBV27 and TRBJ2-5, with 11 bases identical to TRBD2. From germline, CDR1 is MNHEY and CDR2 SMNVEV (reference sequence). The CDR3 has 15 amino acids. Trimming at V came to 5 bases and at J to 4 bases, leaving 6 bases not matched to a gene. The CDR3 loop reads CASSTLAGVPETQYF. CDR3 coding DNA: TGTGCCAGCAGTACACTAGCGGGAGTGCCAGAGACCCAGTACTTC.

Of note for this clone: Other nucleotide sequences from this sample produce the same CDR3. CDR3 nucleotide sequence: TGTGCCAGCTCACCAGGGTCCGGGGCCAACGTCCTGACTTTC. Protein product: CASSPGSGANVLTF. The chain combines TRBV18 with TRBJ2-6; D gene unclear. The CDR3 runs 14 residues. Per the germline V gene, CDR1 is KGHSH and CDR2 is LQKENI. Trimming took off 2 bases at V and 4 bases at J, with 6 bases between the two ends.

This clone was found a few times. The rearrangement uses TRBV28 and TRBJ2-7; perhaps TRBD2 as D (5 bases). The V gene's germline CDR1 is MDHEN and CDR2 SYDVKM. This CDR3 is 13 amino acids long. The V end lost 2 bases, the J end lost 8 bases, and 13 bases lay between the germline ends. Here the CDR3 DNA reads TGTGCCAGCAGTTTAGACGTGACTATTCAGCAGTACTTC. Translated, it gives CASSLDVTIQQYF. Using reference TRBV28 and TRBJ2-7 for the parts outside the CDR3, the full variable domain is DVKVTQSSRYLVKRTGEKVFLECVQDMDHENMFWYRQDPGLGLRLIYFSYDVKMKEKGDIPEGYSVSREKKERFSLILESASTNQTSMYLCASSLDVTIQQYFGPGTRLTVT.

Worth noting for this clone: One end of the junction fails to match germline, which may point to a read error. Other DNA sequences within the sample encode an identical CDR3. The chain links TRBV14 to TRBJ2-5, with 9 bases lining up with TRBD1. Germline lookup yields CDR1 SGHDN and CDR2 FVKESK. This CDR3 has 16 residues. CDR3 sequence: CASSQVDRGSRETQYF. DNA of the CDR3: TGTGCCAGTAGCCAAGTCGACAGGGGGTCCCGGGAGACCCAGTACTTC. Using reference TRBV14 and TRBJ2-5 for the parts outside the CDR3, the full variable domain is EAGVTQFPSHSVIEKGQTVTLRCDPISGHDNLYWYRRVMGKEIKFLLHFVKESKQDESGMPNNRFLAERTGGTYSTLKVQPAELEDSGVYFCASSQVDRGSRETQYFGPGTRLLVL.

V is TRBV9 and J is TRBJ2-1, with D possibly TRBD1 on 7 matching bases. The CDR3 spans 16 residues. Trimming left V 4 bases short and J 3 bases short, with 17 bases between. Germline V CDR1 and CDR2: SGDLS, YYNGEE. CDR3 nucleotides: TGTGCCAGCAGCACCCGCGGGGACAGTTACTACAATGAGCAGTTCTTC. It specifies CASSTRGDSYYNEQFF.

This clone showed up just a few times. V is TRBV4-1 and J is TRBJ2-1, with unresolved D. There are 17 residues in the CDR3. Germline V gene sequence: CDR1 MGHRA, CDR2 YSYEKL. V gave up 6 bases and J gave up 0 bases, with 18 bases separating them. The CDR3 protein is CASSFSGVRSSYNEQFF. The CDR3 region has the DNA TGCGCCAGCAGTTTCTCCGGTGTCAGGAGCTCCTACAATGAGCAGTTCTTC.

The V and J genes are TRBV6-6 and TRBJ2-7, with 8 bases lining up with TRBD2. V lost 5 bases to trimming and J lost 4 bases; unmatched junction nucleotides: 7. Germline CDR1 MNHNY, CDR2 SVGAGI (reference sequence). CDR3 size: 14 residues. The CDR3 spells CASSHSGTSYEQYF. The CDR3 DNA is TGTGCCAGCAGTCACAGCGGGACTAGTTACGAGCAGTACTTC.

This clone has more than one count but fewer than ten. V gene TRBV7-2 combines with J gene TRBJ2-2, with D unclear. V was cut by 3 bases and J by 7 bases, with 6 bases left in between. The germline CDR1 and CDR2 sequences are SGHTA and FQGNSA. CDR3 length: 12 amino acids. The CDR3 loop is CASSFPSGELFF. The CDR3 nucleotides read TGTGCCAGCAGCTTTCCGAGCGGGGAGCTGTTTTTT.

The chain links TRBV9 to TRBJ2-2, with 9 bases fitting TRBD2. Germline CDR1 reads SGDLS; CDR2 reads YYNGEE. The trim removed 4 bases at V and 1 base at J, leaving 2 bases unmatched. The CDR3 spans 15 residues. The CDR3 bases are TGTGCCAGCAGCCCGACTAGCGGGAACACCGGGGAGCTGTTTTTT. It yields the protein CASSPTSGNTGELFF.